These 25 T cell receptor beta chains came from one sample sequenced in a study of cytomegalovirus exposure and HLA in healthy donors. Profiled with immunoSEQ multiplex PCR; TCRdb holds only in-frame clones, not every one. The sample yields about 150,000 clones, about nine tenths seen once. Material: PBMCs. These receptor sequences come from a man between 18 and 35 years old in good health and CMV-seronegative.

The rearrangement uses TRBV6-1 and TRBJ2-7; TRBD2 agrees at 7 bases. Germline V lookup: CDR1 MNHNS, CDR2 SASEGT. The CDR3 totals 14 residues. The CDR3 region is CATRARDYSYEQYV. The CDR3 nucleotides read TGTGCGACGAGAGCCAGGGACTACTCCTACGAGCAGTACGTC.

The gene calls are TRBV25-1 and TRBJ2-2; 7 nucleotides match TRBD2. The CDR3 runs to 18 residues. V lost 3 bases, J lost 1 base, and 11 bases stayed unmatched. Germline lookup yields CDR1 MGHDK and CDR2 SYGVNS. The CDR3 is CASSDREVGLQNTGELFF. The CDR3 bases are TGTGCCAGCAGTGATCGGGAGGTGGGGCTTCAGAACACCGGGGAGCTGTTTTTT. Full variable domain (remainder filled in from reference TRBV25-1 and TRBJ2-2): EADIYQTPRYLVIGTGKKITLECSQTMGHDKMYWYQQDPGMELHLIHYSYGVNSTEKGDLSSESTVSRIRTEHFPLTLESARPSHTSQYLCASSDREVGLQNTGELFFGEGSRLTVL.

DNA for the CDR3: TGCGCCAGCAGTCAATATCTACAGGAGAGCACAGATACGCAGTATTTT. Residues: CASSQYLQESTDTQYF. The genes are TRBV23-1 and TRBJ2-3; a weak D match, TRBD1 (5 bases). TRBV23-1 qualifies as an ORF whose function is uncertain. This CDR3 spans 16 amino acids. V lost 1 base, J lost 0 bases, and 11 bases lay in between.

The rearrangement uses TRBV5-4 and TRBJ2-2; 8 nucleotides agree with TRBD2. This CDR3 is built from 16 residues. The V gene end was trimmed by 3 bases and the J gene end by 6 bases; junction bases not matched to a gene: 10. Germline V gene data show CDR1 as SGHNT and CDR2 as YYREEE (reference sequence). The CDR3 region has the DNA TGTGCCAGCAGCTCGGGGGGGTCCAGGGGCCCCGGGGAGCTGTTTTTT. Translated, it gives CASSSGGSRGPGELFF.

A single count supports this clone. CDR3 residues: CASSLSGGSGTGELFF. CDR3 bases: TGTGCCAGCAGTTTATCCGGCGGGAGTGGTACCGGGGAGCTGTTTTTT. This chain connects TRBV27 to TRBJ2-2; 7 nucleotides line up with TRBD2. There are 16 residues in the CDR3. V was clipped by 0 bases and J by 5 bases; unmatched bases: 6. CDR1 and CDR2 (germline): MNHEY, SMNVEV (reference sequence).

This chain uses TRBV11-2 with TRBJ2-7, with no clear D. The CDR3 loop spans 14 amino acids. Germline loops: CDR1 SGHAT, CDR2 FQNNGV. V was trimmed by 5 bases and J by 2 bases, leaving 13 bases between them. The CDR3 sequence is CASSPLNTPYEQYF. The CDR3 DNA reads as TGTGCCAGCAGCCCCTTAAATACTCCCTACGAGCAGTACTTC.

V and J are TRBV30 and TRBJ1-2; possibly TRBD1 for D (6 bases). The V end lost 0 bases, the J end lost 4 bases, and 6 bases lay between the germline ends. The CDR3 sequence is 12 residues long. From germline, CDR1 is GTSNPN and CDR2 SVGIG (reference sequence). CDR3 in amino acids: CAWSVGGYGYTF. CDR3 DNA: TGTGCCTGGAGTGTAGGGGGCTATGGCTACACCTTC.

This rearrangement joins TRBV5-1 to TRBJ2-3, with a tentative D call TRBD2 (5 bases). CDR1 and CDR2 (germline): SGHRS, YFSETQ. V lost 2 bases and J 0 bases, leaving 16 bases between the germline ends. The CDR3 is 17 residues long. The CDR3 loop is CASSLRVGSVSTDTQYF. The CDR3 DNA follows: TGCGCCAGCAGCTTACGGGTCGGTAGCGTCAGCACAGATACGCAGTATTTT.

The chain carries TRBV2 and TRBJ2-1, with 14 bases aligning to TRBD2. CDR3 size: 17 residues. The germline CDR1 and CDR2 sequences are SNHLY and FYNNEI. V lost 5 bases and J lost 7; bases outside the gene matches: 10. The CDR3 protein is CASSPGSGLAGVNEQFF. The CDR3 nucleotides read TGTGCCAGCAGTCCGGGGTCGGGACTAGCGGGAGTAAATGAGCAGTTCTTC. The complete variable domain, with remaining parts taken from reference TRBV2 and TRBJ2-1, reads EPEVTQTPSHQVTQMGQEVILRCVPISNHLYFYWYRQILGQKVEFLVSFYNNEISEKSEIFDDQFSVERPDGSNFTLKIRSTKLEDSAMYFCASSPGSGLAGVNEQFFGPGTRLTVL.

The genes are TRBV5-1 and TRBJ1-2; 9 nucleotides align to TRBD1. The J segment lost 6 bases and the V segment lost 4 bases, leaving 10 bases of the junction unmatched. CDR1 and CDR2 (germline): SGHRS, YFSETQ. This CDR3 comprises 15 residues. The CDR3 loop reads CASSPGQGIYDGYTF. The CDR3 nucleotides are TGCGCCAGCAGCCCAGGACAGGGGATTTACGATGGCTACACCTTC. Drawing the rest from reference TRBV5-1 and TRBJ1-2, the complete variable domain is KAGVTQTPRYLIKTRGQQVTLSCSPISGHRSVSWYQQTPGQGLQFLFEYFSETQRNKGNFPGRFSGRQFSNSRSEMNVSTLELGDSALYLCASSPGQGIYDGYTFGSGTRLTVV.

This chain joins TRBV7-2 and TRBJ2-2; D not resolved. The CDR3 sequence is 18 residues long. Trimming took off 1 base at V and 3 bases at J, with 18 bases between the two ends. Germline loops: CDR1 SGHTA, CDR2 FQGNSA. CDR3 sequence (DNA): TGTGCCAGCAGCTTAGTGGCTAGTGTTCGACTGTACACCGGGGAGCTGTTTTTT. This gives the protein CASSLVASVRLYTGELFF.

This clone appeared a single time. The rearrangement links TRBV30 to TRBJ1-5, with no clear D. Trimming took off 0 bases at V and 5 bases at J, with 11 bases between the two ends. In germline, CDR1 is GTSNPN, CDR2 SVGIG (reference sequence). This CDR3 spans 14 amino acids. CDR3 loop: CAWSVGGLHQPQHF. The CDR3 nucleotides read TGTGCCTGGAGTGTGGGAGGACTTCATCAGCCCCAGCATTTT.

V is TRBV25-1 and J is TRBJ2-6; TRBD2 might be the D (5 bases). This CDR3 region has 17 residues. Germline V CDR1 and CDR2: MGHDK, SYGVNS. V was cut by 8 bases and J by 0 bases, with 17 bases left in between. The chain's CDR3 is CASQDKRGSSGANVLTF. In DNA form, the CDR3 reads TGTGCCAGCCAGGATAAGAGAGGGAGCTCTGGGGCCAACGTCCTGACTTTC.

The chain recombines TRBV11-3 with TRBJ2-2; weak D call: TRBD1 (6 bases). The germline V gene has CDR1 SGHNT and CDR2 YENEEA. This CDR3 is built from 16 residues. V was shortened by 4 bases and J by 6 bases, with 18 bases between the two germline ends. CDR3: CASSSGTLKGAGELFF. In DNA form, the CDR3 reads TGTGCCAGCAGCTCCGGGACATTGAAGGGCGCCGGGGAGCTGTTTTTT.

The chain couples TRBV5-4 to TRBJ2-2, with D hard to call. The CDR3 has 15 residues. In germline, CDR1 is SGHNT, CDR2 YYREEE (reference sequence). The V and J ends lost 4 bases and 5 bases respectively, with 15 bases between them. This chain's CDR3 is CASSSARDWTGELFF. CDR3 in DNA: TGTGCCAGCAGCAGCGCTAGAGATTGGACCGGGGAGCTGTTTTTT.

The chain carries TRBV30 and TRBJ2-1; D is unclear. Trimming removed 4 bases from V and 3 bases from J, with 7 bases in between. Germline CDR1 is GTSNPN and CDR2 is SVGIG (reference sequence). The CDR3 consists of 12 residues. CDR3 protein: CAWMADYNEQFF. As DNA, the CDR3 is TGTGCCTGGATGGCGGACTACAATGAGCAGTTCTTC.

The chain combines TRBV27 with TRBJ2-2; D may be TRBD1 (6 bases). Germline V lookup: CDR1 MNHEY, CDR2 SMNVEV (reference sequence). Deletions cut 8 bases from V and 5 bases from J, with 21 bases between. The CDR3 contains 16 residues. CDR3 sequence (DNA): TGTGCCAGCGCCACCCGGAGGACAGAGATTACCGGGGAGCTGTTTTTT. Protein product: CASATRRTEITGELFF.

The V call is TRBV18, the J call TRBJ1-2; D may be TRBD1 (5 bases). V shed 6 bases and J shed 4 bases, with 18 bases lying between them. Germline values: CDR1 KGHSH, CDR2 LQKENI. The CDR3 runs to 15 residues. In nucleotides, the CDR3 is TGTGCCAGCTCGCCTCAATCCCACAGGATCTATGGCTACACCTTC. Its translation: CASSPQSHRIYGYTF.

The chain employs TRBV7-9 and TRBJ2-5; 8 bases map to TRBD2. The V segment lost 5 bases and the J segment 6 bases; nucleotides outside the gene matches: 11. This CDR3 comprises 15 residues. CDR1 and CDR2 (germline): SEHNR, FQNEAQ (reference sequence). In nucleotides, the CDR3 is TGTGCCAGCAGCGATCTCCGGGGGGGCCCAAAGACCCAGTACTTC. Its protein product is CASSDLRGGPKTQYF. Variable domain in full (rest from reference TRBV7-9 and TRBJ2-5): DTGVSQNPRHKITKRGQNVTFRCDPISEHNRLYWYRQTLGQGPEFLTYFQNEAQLEKSRLLSDRFSAERPKGSFSTLEIQRTEQGDSAMYLCASSDLRGGPKTQYFGPGTRLLVL.

V and J are TRBV5-4 and TRBJ2-3; D is unresolved. The V gene's germline CDR1 is SGHNT and CDR2 YYREEE (reference sequence). This CDR3 has 13 residues. Trimming removed 4 bases from V and 5 bases from J, with 11 bases in between. The CDR3 DNA sequence: TGTGCCAGCAGCCCCGAGGCCGGAGATACGCAGTATTTT. Translation: CASSPEAGDTQYF. Drawing the rest from reference TRBV5-4 and TRBJ2-3, the complete variable domain is ETGVTQSPTHLIKTRGQQVTLRCSSQSGHNTVSWYQQALGQGPQFIFQYYREEENGRGNFPPRFSGLQFPNYSSELNVNALELDDSALYLCASSPEAGDTQYFGPGTRLTVL.

The chain links TRBV6-5 to TRBJ1-1; D perhaps matches TRBD1 (6 bases). There are 15 residues in the CDR3. V gave up 5 bases and J gave up 4 bases, with 17 bases separating them. The germline V gene has CDR1 MNHEY and CDR2 SVGAGI. CDR3 sequence: CASSTAGAGVTEAFF. In nucleotides, the CDR3 is TGTGCCAGCAGTACAGCGGGGGCAGGGGTCACTGAAGCTTTCTTT.

The V and J genes are TRBV5-1 and TRBJ2-1, with TRBD2 matching 8 bases. The germline V gene has CDR1 SGHRS and CDR2 YFSETQ. The CDR3 totals 18 residues. The V and J ends lost 4 bases and 6 bases, in that order; junction bases with no gene match: 18. The chain's CDR3 is CASSALTPGLGSVNEQFF. The CDR3 coding sequence is TGCGCCAGCAGCGCGCTCACCCCGGGACTAGGATCGGTCAATGAGCAGTTCTTC.

This chain links TRBV10-3 with TRBJ2-7; D not certain. The CDR3 is made up of 15 amino acids. Trimming took off 0 bases at V and 2 bases at J, with 11 bases between the two ends. The germline gives CDR1 ENHRY, CDR2 SYGVKD. CDR3 nucleotide sequence: TGTGCCATCAGTGAGTCGAACGGGTTCGCCTACGAGCAGTACGTC. Encoded protein: CAISESNGFAYEQYV.

This chain connects TRBV28 to TRBJ2-1; D unclear. CDR1 is MDHEN and CDR2 is SYDVKM in the germline V gene. V lost 2 bases and J lost 9, with 8 bases in between. The CDR3 covers 12 residues. The CDR3: CASSLPLGEQFF. CDR3 nucleotides: TGTGCCAGCAGTTTACCCCTCGGTGAGCAGTTCTTC.

V and J are TRBV27 and TRBJ2-7; 7 bases line up with TRBD1. This CDR3 has 16 amino acids. Per the germline V gene, CDR1 is MNHEY and CDR2 is SMNVEV (reference sequence). Trimming removed 5 bases from V and 2 bases from J; junction bases left unmatched: 12. CDR3 bases: TGTGCCAGCAGTACCAGAGAGACAGGGAGCCCCTACGAGCAGTACTTC. It specifies CASSTRETGSPYEQYF.